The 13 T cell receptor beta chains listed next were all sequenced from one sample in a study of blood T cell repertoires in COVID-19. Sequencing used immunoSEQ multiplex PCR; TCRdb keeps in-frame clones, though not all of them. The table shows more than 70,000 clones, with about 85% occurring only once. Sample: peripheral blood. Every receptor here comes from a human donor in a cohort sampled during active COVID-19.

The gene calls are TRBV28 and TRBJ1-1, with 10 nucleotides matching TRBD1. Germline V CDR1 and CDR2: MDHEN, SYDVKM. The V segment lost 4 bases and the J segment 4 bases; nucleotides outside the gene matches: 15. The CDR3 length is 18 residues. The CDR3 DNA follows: TGTGCCAGCAGTTCGACAACCCGGGACAGGGGAAAGGGCACTGAAGCTTTCTTT. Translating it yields CASSSTTRDRGKGTEAFF.

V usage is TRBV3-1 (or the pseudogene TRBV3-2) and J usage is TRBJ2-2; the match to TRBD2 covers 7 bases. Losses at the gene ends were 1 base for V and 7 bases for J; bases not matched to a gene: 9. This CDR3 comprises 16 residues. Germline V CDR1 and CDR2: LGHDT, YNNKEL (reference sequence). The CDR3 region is CASSQGPSGSRGELFF. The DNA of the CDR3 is TGTGCCAGCAGCCAAGGGCCTAGCGGCTCTCGCGGGGAGCTGTTTTTT.

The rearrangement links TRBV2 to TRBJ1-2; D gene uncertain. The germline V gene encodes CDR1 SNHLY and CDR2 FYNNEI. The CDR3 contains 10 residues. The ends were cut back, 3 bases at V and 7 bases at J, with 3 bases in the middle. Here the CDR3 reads CASSDSGYTF. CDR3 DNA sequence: TGTGCCAGCAGTGATAGTGGCTACACCTTC.

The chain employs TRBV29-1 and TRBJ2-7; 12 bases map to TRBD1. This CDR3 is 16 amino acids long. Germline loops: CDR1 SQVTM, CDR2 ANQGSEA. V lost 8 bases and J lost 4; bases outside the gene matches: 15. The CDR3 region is CSCSMGQGAATYEQYF. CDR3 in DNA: TGCAGCTGCTCAATGGGACAGGGGGCAGCTACTTACGAGCAGTACTTC.

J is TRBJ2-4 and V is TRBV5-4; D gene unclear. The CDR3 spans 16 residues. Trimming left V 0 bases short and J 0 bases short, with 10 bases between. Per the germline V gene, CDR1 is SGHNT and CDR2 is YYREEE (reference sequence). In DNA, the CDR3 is TGTGCCAGCAGCTTGGACCGGGTTTTAGCCAAAAACATTCAGTACTTC. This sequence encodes CASSLDRVLAKNIQYF.

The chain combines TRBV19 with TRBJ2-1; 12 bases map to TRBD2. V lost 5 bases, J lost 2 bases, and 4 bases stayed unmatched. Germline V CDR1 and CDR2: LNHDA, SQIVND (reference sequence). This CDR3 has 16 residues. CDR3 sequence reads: CASSQLAGGPYNEQFF. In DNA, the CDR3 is TGTGCCAGTAGTCAACTAGCGGGAGGACCCTACAATGAGCAGTTCTTC.

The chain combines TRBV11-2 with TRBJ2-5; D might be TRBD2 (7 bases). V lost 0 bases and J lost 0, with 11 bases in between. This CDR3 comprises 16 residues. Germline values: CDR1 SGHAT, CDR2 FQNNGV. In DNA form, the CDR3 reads TGTGCCAGCAGCTTAGAGGGGGGGGGCCACCAAGAGACCCAGTACTTC. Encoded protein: CASSLEGGGHQETQYF.

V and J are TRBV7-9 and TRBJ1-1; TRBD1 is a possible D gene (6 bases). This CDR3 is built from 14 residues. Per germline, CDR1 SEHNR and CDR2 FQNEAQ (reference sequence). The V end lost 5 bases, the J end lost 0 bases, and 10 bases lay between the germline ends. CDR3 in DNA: TGTGCCAGCAGCCAGGGGACGGTGAACACTGAAGCTTTCTTT. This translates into CASSQGTVNTEAFF.

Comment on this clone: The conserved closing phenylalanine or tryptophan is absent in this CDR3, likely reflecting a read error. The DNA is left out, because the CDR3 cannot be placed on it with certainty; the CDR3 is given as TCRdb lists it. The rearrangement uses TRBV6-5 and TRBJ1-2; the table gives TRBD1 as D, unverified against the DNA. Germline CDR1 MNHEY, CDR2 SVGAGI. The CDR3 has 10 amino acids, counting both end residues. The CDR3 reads CASSYPGQGV.

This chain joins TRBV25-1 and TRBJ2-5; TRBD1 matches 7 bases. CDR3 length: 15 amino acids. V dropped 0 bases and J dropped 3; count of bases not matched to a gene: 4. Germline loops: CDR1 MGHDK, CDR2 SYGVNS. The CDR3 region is CASSEYKGAEETQYF. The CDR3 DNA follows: TGTGCCAGCAGTGAATATAAGGGGGCAGAAGAGACCCAGTACTTC.

CDR3 nucleotides: TGTGCCAGCAGCTCAAACTTACAGAATCAGCCCCAGCATTTT. Translated, it gives CASSSNLQNQPQHF. The chain recombines TRBV7-2 with TRBJ1-5; D unclear. CDR1 is SGHTA and CDR2 is FQGNSA in the germline V gene. V was clipped by 4 bases and J by 4 bases, with 11 bases between them. The length of the CDR3 is 14 residues.

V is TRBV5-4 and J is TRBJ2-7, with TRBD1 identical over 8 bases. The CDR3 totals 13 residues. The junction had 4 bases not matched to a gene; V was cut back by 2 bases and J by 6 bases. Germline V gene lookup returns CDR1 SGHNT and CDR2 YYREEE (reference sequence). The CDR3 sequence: CASSFAGGSEQYF. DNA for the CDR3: TGTGCCAGCAGCTTTGCAGGGGGCTCCGAGCAGTACTTC.

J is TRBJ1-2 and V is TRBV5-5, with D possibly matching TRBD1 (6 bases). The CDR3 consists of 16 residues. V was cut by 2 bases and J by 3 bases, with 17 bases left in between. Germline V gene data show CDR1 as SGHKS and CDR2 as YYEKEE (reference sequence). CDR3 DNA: TGTGCCAGCAGCTTCATATCAGGGGCGGTAGACTATGGCTACACCTTC. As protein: CASSFISGAVDYGYTF. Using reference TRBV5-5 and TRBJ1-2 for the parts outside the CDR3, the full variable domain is DAGVTQSPTHLIKTRGQQVTLRCSPISGHKSVSWYQQVLGQGPQFIFQYYEKEERGRGNFPDRFSARQFPNYSSELNVNALLLGDSALYLCASSFISGAVDYGYTFGSGTRLTVV.